The next 22 T cell receptor beta chains were all read from a single sample in a study of blood T cells in healthy people across ages. Sample-barcoded 5' priming and a J-beta primer mix drove a second PCR of about 6 to 12 cycles. TCRdb passed the 5' RACE reads through MiXCR, listing each CDR3 protein once. The repertoire holds around 1,000,000 distinct CDR3 sequences, with roughly a quarter as singletons. The same sample was also used in a study of T cells of mothers and their children.

The sample was blood. These receptors all stem from a girl aged 2 to 9 in good health.

The chain uses TRBV5-1 and TRBJ2-1; TRBD2 matches 7 bases. With the DNA end fitting TRBJ2-7 better, the J assignment may be wrong. This CDR3 contains 14 residues. Per the germline V gene, CDR1 is SGHRS and CDR2 is YFSETQ. The DNA of the CDR3 is TGCGCCAGCAGCTGGGCTAGCGGTTCCTACGAGCAGTACTTC. Protein product: CASSWASGSYEQYF.

In this sample, this clonotype turned up a few times. The CDR3 DNA follows: TGTGCCAGCAGCTTAACCCGGCTAGCCGGGACAGATACGCAGTATTTT. Translating it yields CASSLTRLAGTDTQYF. The rearrangement uses TRBV7-8 and TRBJ2-3; D might be TRBD2 (5 bases). The ends were cut back, 2 bases at V and 3 bases at J, with 15 bases in the middle. The CDR3 is 16 amino acids. The germline gives CDR1 SGHVS, CDR2 FQNEAQ.

This clonotype has just a few counts. This chain uses TRBV24-1 with TRBJ2-1, with TRBD2 matching 10 bases. The CDR3 extends over 16 amino acids. Per germline, CDR1 KGHDR and CDR2 SFDVKD. Unmatched junction bases numbered 9, after V lost 3 bases and J lost 8 bases. CDR3 residues: CATSDQGLAINDEQFF. CDR3 coding DNA: TGTGCCACCAGTGATCAGGGACTAGCGATCAACGATGAGCAGTTCTTC.

The chain combines TRBV3-1 with TRBJ2-1, with 11 bases aligning to TRBD2. CDR1 and CDR2 from the germline V gene are LGHDT and YNNKEL (reference sequence). The CDR3 extends over 14 amino acids. The V and J ends lost 4 bases and 9 bases, in that order; junction bases with no gene match: 5. The CDR3 is CASSLSSGRSEQFF. The CDR3 nucleotides are TGTGCCAGCAGCCTATCTAGCGGGAGGAGTGAGCAGTTCTTC.

This clonotype was found a few times. The V gene is TRBV4-3, the J gene TRBJ1-2; 8 bases are shared with TRBD1. CDR3 length: 16 amino acids. Germline V lookup: CDR1 LGHNA, CDR2 YSLEER. J was trimmed by 4 bases and V by 0 bases; bases with no gene match: 7. The CDR3 nucleotides read TGCGCCAGCAGCCAAGATCATACAGGGGGAAGCTATGGCTACACCTTC. Amino acids: CASSQDHTGGSYGYTF.

This clonotype was observed a handful of times. V and J are TRBV23-1 and TRBJ2-7, with unresolved D. TRBV23-1 is an ORF for which the function is uncertain. Trimming shortened V by 3 bases and J by 0 bases, and 18 bases separated the two germline ends. There are 17 residues in the CDR3. The CDR3 loop is CASSHFIPQTPSYEQYF. CDR3 bases: TGCGCCAGCAGTCACTTCATCCCCCAGACACCCTCCTACGAGCAGTACTTC.

The table lists this clonotype with a few counts. The chain carries TRBV7-3 and TRBJ2-1; tentatively, D is TRBD2 (5 bases). Trimming removed 2 bases at V and 2 bases at J, with 10 bases between. Germline-derived CDR1 and CDR2 are SGHTA and FQGTGA. CDR3 size: 15 residues. The CDR3 sequence is CASSLRPGAYNEQFF. DNA of the CDR3: TGTGCCAGCAGCTTACGGCCCGGGGCCTACAATGAGCAGTTCTTC.

The J gene is TRBJ2-7, the V gene TRBV10-3, with D possibly matching TRBD2 (5 bases). V shed 4 bases and J shed 7 bases, with 14 bases lying between them. Germline V CDR1 and CDR2: ENHRY, SYGVKD. CDR3 length equals 13 residues. The CDR3 bases are TGTGCCATCAGTGGACGGGCCCCGGGAGAGCAGTACTTC. Its translation: CAISGRAPGEQYF.

A few counts support this clonotype. This sequence joins TRBV3-1 and TRBJ2-1; 9 bases line up with TRBD2. Judging by the DNA end, TRBJ2-5 fits better; the J call may be wrong. In germline, CDR1 is LGHDT, CDR2 YNNKEL (reference sequence). The length of the CDR3 is 17 residues. CDR3 nucleotide sequence: TGTGCCAGCAGCCAAGGGGCTAGCGGGACCCTCCCACCTTCCCAGTACTTC. Translated: CASSQGASGTLPPSQYF.

This clonotype showed up just a few times. V usage is TRBV4-2 and J usage is TRBJ1-5, with 9 nucleotides matching TRBD1. V shed 1 base, J shed 11 bases, and the junction held 3 bases outside the gene matches. The V gene's germline CDR1 is LGHNA and CDR2 YNFKEQ. The CDR3 totals 13 residues. This CDR3 reads CASSQATGGSQHF. The DNA of the CDR3 is TGTGCCAGCAGCCAAGCGACAGGGGGGTCCCAGCATTTT.

This clonotype was recorded a few times. This chain uses TRBV2 with TRBJ2-5; D is perhaps TRBD1 (6 bases). Germline values: CDR1 SNHLY, CDR2 FYNNEI. Trimming took off 10 bases at V and 4 bases at J, with 13 bases between the two ends. CDR3 length: 12 amino acids. CDR3 region: CATSPGVETQYF. The CDR3 nucleotides are TGTGCCACCTCGCCAGGGGTAGAGACCCAGTACTTC.

Remarks on this clonotype: An end of the junction differs from the germline gene, which may be a read error. The chain uses TRBV7-2 and TRBJ2-1, with 8 bases identical to TRBD1. The CDR3 totals 13 residues. The V gene's germline CDR1 is SGHTA and CDR2 FQGNSA. DNA for the CDR3: TGTGCCAGCAGCAGGGACAGGAGCGATATTAATTACTTC. It codes for CASSRDRSDINYF.

This clonotype was counted between two and nine times. This chain connects TRBV18 to TRBJ1-5, with 9 bases fitting TRBD1. This CDR3 spans 13 amino acids. With 5 bases clipped from V and 6 bases from J, the junction kept 2 bases outside the gene matches. CDR1 and CDR2 from the germline V gene are KGHSH and LQKENI. CDR3 bases: TGTGCCAGCTCAAAGGGACAGGGTCAGCCCCAGCATTTT. Its translation: CASSKGQGQPQHF.

This clonotype turned up a few times. The chain links TRBV28 to TRBJ1-1; 8 nucleotides match TRBD1. Trimming took 1 base from V and 12 from J; bases not matched to a gene: 10. The CDR3 loop spans 14 amino acids. The germline gives CDR1 MDHEN, CDR2 SYDVKM. CDR3 region: CASSLSQGADLSFF. CDR3 nucleotide sequence: TGTGCCAGCAGTTTATCCCAGGGGGCGGATTTGTCTTTCTTT. The variable domain in full, with the rest retrieved from reference TRBV28 and TRBJ1-1, is DVKVTQSSRYLVKRTGEKVFLECVQDMDHENMFWYRQDPGLGLRLIYFSYDVKMKEKGDIPEGYSVSREKKERFSLILESASTNQTSMYLCASSLSQGADLSFFGQGTRLTVV.

The J gene is TRBJ2-2, the V gene TRBV27, with 9 bases identical to TRBD1. The J segment lost 4 bases and the V segment lost 7 bases, leaving 16 bases of the junction unmatched. This CDR3 is 18 amino acids long. Per germline, CDR1 MNHEY and CDR2 SMNVEV (reference sequence). The CDR3 sequence is CASNPLVPGQGITGELFF. The CDR3 bases are TGTGCCAGCAATCCATTAGTCCCGGGACAGGGTATCACCGGGGAGCTGTTTTTT.

There are a few counts of this clonotype. The rearrangement joins TRBV20-1 to TRBJ2-5, with 8 positions matching TRBD1. This CDR3 has 13 amino acids. The junction had 8 bases not matched to a gene; V was cut back by 6 bases and J by 5 bases. Looked up from germline, CDR1 is DFQATT and CDR2 is SNEGSKA (reference sequence). CDR3 DNA sequence: TGCAGTGCCTATCGACAGGGGTCGGAGACCCAGTACTTC. This translates into CSAYRQGSETQYF.

The sample holds a few counts of this clonotype. V and J are TRBV28 and TRBJ1-6; D not resolved. The CDR3 sequence is 14 residues long. Germline-derived CDR1 and CDR2 are MDHEN and SYDVKM. V shed 3 bases and J shed 8 bases, with 11 bases lying between them. This chain's CDR3 is CASSFSGFYSPLHF. The DNA of the CDR3 is TGTGCCAGCAGTTTCTCCGGGTTTTATTCACCCCTCCACTTT.

This clonotype came up a few times. The genes are TRBV7-3 and TRBJ2-5; D remains unclear. The V end lost 1 base, the J end lost 4 bases, and 13 bases lay between the germline ends. This CDR3 has 15 amino acids. Germline CDR1 reads SGHTA; CDR2 reads FQGTGA. DNA of the CDR3: TGTGCCAGCAGCTTAAACAGTGGCATTCGAGAGACCCAGTACTTC. Its protein is CASSLNSGIRETQYF.

Concerning this clonotype itself: Compared with germline, one end of the junction differs, possibly owing to a read error. The chain combines TRBV7-2 with TRBJ1-2, with a weak D call TRBD1 (5 bases). Germline lookup yields CDR1 SGHTA and CDR2 FQGNSA. The CDR3 runs 14 residues. This chain's CDR3 is CASSLLQEDYGCTF. DNA for the CDR3: TGTGCCAGCAGCTTACTACAGGAAGACTATGGCTGCACCTTC.

V is TRBV2 and J is TRBJ2-7; TRBD2 agrees at 13 bases. Germline trimming cut 5 bases from V and 2 bases from J; bases unmatched to any gene: 6. Germline V gene sequence: CDR1 SNHLY, CDR2 FYNNEI. This CDR3 spans 16 amino acids. The CDR3 here is CASSQYGTSGTYEQYF. DNA of the CDR3: TGTGCCAGCAGTCAGTATGGGACTAGCGGGACCTACGAGCAGTACTTC.

On this clonotype: Relative to the germline gene, one junction end is altered; a read error may explain this. The CDR3 region is CANSFWGHSNQPQHF. CDR3 nucleotides: TGTGCCAACAGCTTTTGGGGGCATAGCAATCAGCCCCAGCATTTT. This sequence joins TRBV7-2 and TRBJ1-5; D might be TRBD1 (6 bases). Germline lookup yields CDR1 SGHTA and CDR2 FQGNSA. CDR3 size: 15 residues.

A remark on this clonotype: Likely a read error: the CDR3 ends without its conserved phenylalanine or tryptophan. The chain combines TRBV7-9 with TRBJ2-5, with D uncertain. V was pared by 2 bases and J by 5 bases, with 15 bases between. Germline values: CDR1 SEHNR, CDR2 FQNEAQ (reference sequence). CDR3 size: 15 residues. The DNA of the CDR3 is TGTGCCAGCAGCTTATCGCAGATCCCACCGGAGACCCAGTACTTG. This codes for CASSLSQIPPETQYL.